This record looks at one TCR beta chain sequence and its context. The protocol was immunoSEQ multiplex PCR, while the TCRdb copy is restricted to in-frame clones and leaves out a portion. Here the sample spans about 36,000 clones, roughly 93% being singletons. V dropped 1 base and J dropped 1; count of bases not matched to a gene: 2. The CDR3 totals 15 residues. Germline-derived CDR1 and CDR2 are LGHNA and YNFKEQ. The data belong to a study of T cell changes during pregnancy in multiple sclerosis. The chain combines TRBV4-2 with TRBJ2-5; TRBD2 agrees at 8 bases. The receptor was isolated from a female donor with multiple sclerosis, enrolled in a pregnancy study. The material sequenced was CD4+ T cells from peripheral blood mononuclear cells, taken in the first trimester of pregnancy. The CDR3 coding sequence is TGTGCCAGCAGCCAAGGAACTAGCGGCCAAGAGACCCAGTACTTC. Its translation: CASSQGTSGQETQYF.